The clone carrying this T cell receptor beta chain was seen more than once but under ten times. Its specificity is not known. V was clipped by 7 bases and J by 7 bases; unmatched bases: 9. CDR1 and CDR2 (germline): SEHNR, FQNEAQ (reference sequence). The CDR3 has 14 residues. The entry originates in a study of response to subunit inactivated influenza vaccine. General study results and limits: After each seasonal influenza vaccination, few new T cells are recruited, the authors suggested.

TCRdb reprocessed the RT-PCR reads via MiXCR and lists one record per CDR3 protein. The table shows almost 600,000 distinct CDR3 sequences, with around 15% occurring only once. This rearrangement joins TRBV7-9 to TRBJ2-1; 8 positions match TRBD2. The receptor was isolated from a man aged 45 to 65 who received an inactivated influenza vaccine. The sequencing used PBMCs from blood, collected about 12 days after vaccination. The CDR3 sequence is CASTKGGGGNEQFF. CDR3 bases: TGTGCCAGCACCAAAGGAGGCGGGGGGAATGAGCAGTTCTTC.